Shown below are 26 T cell receptor beta chains from a single sample sequenced in a study of CD8+ T cells in alopecia areata. RNA extraction was followed by reverse transcription into cDNA, which acted as the sequencing template. Using immunoSEQ multiplex PCR, the repertoire was profiled, and TCRdb retains in-frame clones only, with some absent. This sample yields some 88,000 clones, of which 40% to 50% are seen a single time; more than 15% belongs to the top ten. Treatment given: oral pan-JAK inhibitor, 5-10 mg twice daily. Sequenced here: CD8+ T cells sorted from blood, sampled at week 24, from a patient treated with tofacitinib. The receptors derive from a human donor with alopecia areata.

This clone turned up a few times. V usage is TRBV7-9 and J usage is TRBJ2-5; TRBD2 agrees at 10 bases. J gave up 3 bases and V 7 bases, and 8 bases lay outside the gene matches. Germline CDR1 and CDR2: SEHNR and FQNEAQ (reference sequence). The CDR3 loop spans 15 amino acids. CDR3 DNA: TGTGCCAGCATCGAGCTAGCGGGAGCCAAAGAGACCCAGTACTTC. It encodes CASIELAGAKETQYF.

There are a few counts of this clone. The chain uses TRBV29-1 and TRBJ2-7, with D maybe TRBD1 (6 bases). V lost 7 bases to trimming and J lost 4 bases, with 11 bases between them. CDR1 and CDR2 (germline): SQVTM, ANQGSEA. The CDR3 spans 11 residues. Here the CDR3 reads CSGTEGYEQYF. The CDR3 bases are TGCAGCGGGACAGAAGGATACGAGCAGTACTTC.

J is TRBJ2-6 and V is TRBV27, with D uncertain. Trimming stripped 1 base from V and 0 bases from J, with 7 bases between. Germline V gene data show CDR1 as MNHEY and CDR2 as SMNVEV (reference sequence). The CDR3 runs 16 residues. The CDR3 nucleotides read TGTGCCAGCAGTTTATTGCCCCTCTCTGGGGCCAACGTCCTGACTTTC. This gives the protein CASSLLPLSGANVLTF.

J is TRBJ2-7 and V is TRBV9, with TRBD2 matching over 12 bases. The V and J ends lost 4 bases and 0 bases, in that order; junction bases with no gene match: 2. In germline, CDR1 is SGDLS, CDR2 YYNGEE. The CDR3 runs 15 residues. As DNA, the CDR3 is TGTGCCAGCAGCCCGGGACTAGCGGGCTCCTACGAGCAGTACTTC. Translating gives CASSPGLAGSYEQYF. Complete variable domain (other parts from reference TRBV9 and TRBJ2-7): DSGVTQTPKHLITATGQRVTLRCSPRSGDLSVYWYQQSLDQGLQFLIQYYNGEERAKGNILERFSAQQFPDLHSELNLSSLELGDSALYFCASSPGLAGSYEQYFGPGTRLTVT.

This chain links TRBV30 with TRBJ1-1; D possibly corresponds to TRBD1 (5 bases). Germline V gene data show CDR1 as GTSNPN and CDR2 as SVGIG (reference sequence). Trimming took off 7 bases at V and 4 bases at J, with 13 bases between the two ends. This CDR3 is built from 12 residues. The CDR3 here is CAFTPGGTEAFF. The CDR3 DNA is TGTGCCTTCACCCCCGGGGGCACTGAAGCTTTCTTT.

This clone has more than one count but fewer than ten. V is TRBV7-9 and J is TRBJ1-4; no clear D gene. The V gene's germline CDR1 is SEHNR and CDR2 FQNEAQ (reference sequence). The ends were cut back, 1 base at V and 8 bases at J, with 14 bases in the middle. The CDR3 has 15 amino acids. The CDR3 nucleotides are TGTGCCAGCAGCTTAGGGGAAGCCGCGGCGGAAAAACTGTTTTTT. This codes for CASSLGEAAAEKLFF.

This rearrangement joins TRBV11-2 to TRBJ2-7; D gene unclear. Germline V gene sequence: CDR1 SGHAT, CDR2 FQNNGV. The CDR3 has 13 amino acids. The germline V and J ends were trimmed by 5 bases and 1 base, with 9 bases remaining between them. CDR3 sequence reads: CASSTTRSYEQYF. The CDR3 DNA follows: TGTGCCAGCAGCACGACTCGATCCTACGAGCAGTACTTC.

The chain recombines TRBV4-3 with TRBJ2-3; TRBD2 aligns across 9 bases. This CDR3 comprises 17 residues. Germline V gives CDR1 LGHNA, CDR2 YSLEER. V lost 0 bases to trimming and J lost 3 bases; unmatched junction nucleotides: 7. The CDR3 reads CASSQEGGLALTDTQYF. The DNA of the CDR3 is TGCGCCAGCAGCCAAGAAGGGGGACTAGCTTTGACAGATACGCAGTATTTT.

V is TRBV2 and J is TRBJ2-5; D possibly corresponds to TRBD2 (6 bases). In germline, CDR1 is SNHLY, CDR2 FYNNEI. There are 15 residues in the CDR3. The V and J ends lost 1 base and 5 bases respectively, with 14 bases between them. This chain's CDR3 is CASSEGRAILETQYF. CDR3 sequence (DNA): TGTGCCAGCAGTGAAGGGAGGGCCATATTGGAGACCCAGTACTTC.

The genes are TRBV27 and TRBJ1-2, with D hard to call. Germline values: CDR1 MNHEY, CDR2 SMNVEV (reference sequence). CDR3 size: 13 residues. Trimming pared 6 bases from V and 13 bases from J, leaving 21 bases between. In DNA form, the CDR3 reads TGTGCCAGCAGCCCATCCCCCGCGGATCCGCTCACCTTC. Translating gives CASSPSPADPLTF.

V gene TRBV29-1 combines with J gene TRBJ2-5; D not resolved. TRBJ2-7 explains the end of the DNA better; the J call may be wrong. CDR1 is SQVTM, CDR2 ANQGSEA, per germline. This CDR3 region has 13 residues. CDR3 sequence reads: CSVEMSAPYEQYF. The CDR3 DNA follows: TGCAGCGTTGAAATGAGCGCTCCCTACGAGCAGTACTTC.

The chain employs TRBV5-6 and TRBJ2-2, with D tentatively TRBD1 or TRBD2 (5 bases each). CDR3 length: 13 residues. V shed 2 bases and J shed 7 bases, with 9 bases lying between them. Germline CDR1 and CDR2: SGHDT and YYEEEE. CDR3 bases: TGTGCCAGCAGCTTCGGGACGCTCGGGGAGCTGTTTTTT. Its translation: CASSFGTLGELFF.

The V gene is TRBV5-1, the J gene TRBJ2-1; D not certain. The ends were cut back, 4 bases at V and 6 bases at J, with 11 bases in the middle. This CDR3 spans 13 amino acids. CDR1 SGHRS and CDR2 YFSETQ come from the germline V gene. The CDR3 protein is CASSRESFNEQFF. For the CDR3, the DNA is TGCGCCAGCAGCCGTGAGTCTTTCAATGAGCAGTTCTTC.

The chain employs TRBV7-9 and TRBJ1-1; D is perhaps TRBD1 (5 bases). The CDR3 contains 13 residues. CDR1 and CDR2 (germline): SEHNR, FQNEAQ (reference sequence). With 8 bases removed from V and 8 bases from J, the gap between germline ends came to 18 bases. The CDR3: CASGARNSLEAFF. The CDR3 coding sequence is TGTGCCAGCGGGGCGCGGAATTCATTGGAAGCTTTCTTT.

This chain uses TRBV9 with TRBJ2-7; 7 bases agree with TRBD1. The CDR3 is 15 residues long. After removal of 2 bases from V and 0 bases from J, the junction contained 5 bases not matched to a gene. Germline V CDR1 and CDR2: SGDLS, YYNGEE. DNA for the CDR3: TGTGCCAGCAGCGTTACAGGGGCCCTCTCCTACGAGCAGTACTTC. Its translation is CASSVTGALSYEQYF.

The genes are TRBV4-1 and TRBJ2-7; 15 bases line up with TRBD2. The CDR3 consists of 18 residues. The V gene's germline CDR1 is MGHRA and CDR2 YSYEKL. The V and J ends lost 3 bases and 7 bases, in that order; junction bases with no gene match: 13. The chain's CDR3 is CASSHPRTSGRAHMEQYF. In nucleotides, the CDR3 is TGCGCCAGCAGCCACCCCCGGACTAGCGGGAGGGCCCATATGGAGCAGTACTTC.

V is TRBV27 and J is TRBJ2-2; the D is unclear. CDR3 length: 15 amino acids. V was trimmed by 3 bases and J by 0 bases, leaving 8 bases between them. CDR1 is MNHEY, CDR2 SMNVEV, per germline (reference sequence). The DNA for the CDR3 is TGTGCCAGCAGTTTTACGGGTACGAACACCGGGGAGCTGTTTTTT. Translating it yields CASSFTGTNTGELFF.

The gene calls are TRBV19 and TRBJ2-7; 13 bases are shared with TRBD2. The CDR3 has 17 residues. After removal of 2 bases from V and 4 bases from J, the junction contained 8 bases not matched to a gene. CDR1 and CDR2 (germline): LNHDA, SQIVND (reference sequence). The CDR3 spells CASSIIWTSGSKYEQYF. Here the CDR3 DNA reads TGTGCCAGTAGTATAATCTGGACTAGCGGGAGTAAGTACGAGCAGTACTTC. The whole variable domain, filled in from reference TRBV19 and TRBJ2-7, reads DGGITQSPKYLFRKEGQNVTLSCEQNLNHDAMYWYRQDPGQGLRLIYYSQIVNDFQKGDIAEGYSVSREKKESFPLTVTSAQKNPTAFYLCASSIIWTSGSKYEQYFGPGTRLTVT.

The rearrangement uses TRBV13 and TRBJ2-1, with 10 bases identical to TRBD2. The CDR3 has 16 residues. The V gene's germline CDR1 is PRHDT and CDR2 FYEKMQ (reference sequence). V shed 7 bases and J 2 bases; nucleotides not matched to a gene: 8. This CDR3 reads CASNERGLATYNEQFF. The CDR3 bases are TGTGCCAGCAACGAGAGGGGACTAGCGACCTACAATGAGCAGTTCTTC. Filled out from reference TRBV13 and TRBJ2-1, the complete variable domain reads AAGVIQSPRHLIKEKRETATLKCYPIPRHDTVYWYQQGPGQDPQFLISFYEKMQSDKGSIPDRFSAQQFSDYHSELNMSSLELGDSALYFCASNERGLATYNEQFFGPGTRLTVL.

Ten or more counts support this clone. The V gene is TRBV9, the J gene TRBJ2-7; D is possibly TRBD1 (5 bases). CDR3 length equals 14 residues. The V gene lost 4 bases and the J gene lost 5 bases, with 16 bases spanning the gap. CDR1 and CDR2 (germline): SGDLS, YYNGEE. CDR3 region: CASSPVGLGDEQYF. The CDR3 nucleotides are TGTGCCAGCAGCCCAGTAGGTCTAGGGGACGAGCAGTACTTC.

This clone was counted ten times or more. The chain combines TRBV10-3 with TRBJ2-3; TRBD2 matches 8 bases. Germline CDR1 ENHRY, CDR2 SYGVKD. This CDR3 spans 14 amino acids. Unmatched junction bases numbered 1, after V lost 4 bases and J lost 1 base. DNA for the CDR3: TGTGCCATCAGTGCGACTAGCGGCACAGATACGCAGTATTTT. This sequence encodes CAISATSGTDTQYF.

This chain uses TRBV6-1 with TRBJ1-4, with D maybe TRBD1 (6 bases). The CDR3 has 14 amino acids. V lost 5 bases to trimming and J lost 8 bases, with 15 bases between them. Germline V gives CDR1 MNHNS, CDR2 SASEGT. The CDR3: CASSPRGRPEKLFF. The CDR3 coding sequence is TGTGCCAGCAGTCCCCGGGGGCGCCCGGAAAAACTGTTTTTT.

This clone has more than one count but fewer than ten. This chain connects TRBV29-1 to TRBJ2-7; D is possibly TRBD2 (5 bases). CDR1 is SQVTM and CDR2 is ANQGSEA in the germline V gene. The CDR3 extends over 13 amino acids. The ends were cut back, 4 bases at V and 3 bases at J, with 13 bases in the middle. The CDR3 here is CSVVVLGSYEQYF. Written as DNA, the CDR3 is TGCAGCGTTGTGGTACTTGGGAGCTACGAGCAGTACTTC.

The chain recombines TRBV2 with TRBJ2-2; 11 nucleotides agree with TRBD2. This CDR3 has 14 amino acids. Germline V gives CDR1 SNHLY, CDR2 FYNNEI. The trim removed 11 bases at V and 7 bases at J, leaving 9 bases unmatched. The CDR3 DNA sequence: TGTGCCCACCCAGCGGGACTAGCGGACGGGGAGCTGTTTTTT. It yields the protein CAHPAGLADGELFF.

The J gene is TRBJ2-3, the V gene TRBV7-9; D is unresolved. V was cut by 4 bases and J by 2 bases, with 22 bases left in between. Germline CDR1 reads SEHNR; CDR2 reads FQNEAQ (reference sequence). CDR3 length: 18 amino acids. The DNA of the CDR3 is TGTGCCAGCAGCTCTCAGACCTTCCATTATCCCGACACAGATACGCAGTATTTT. This sequence encodes CASSSQTFHYPDTDTQYF.

In its sample, this clone ranks as medium-sized. This chain connects TRBV7-9 to TRBJ1-5; 8 bases fit TRBD1. Germline V lookup: CDR1 SEHNR, CDR2 FQNEAQ (reference sequence). The CDR3 extends over 15 amino acids. The V and J ends lost 5 bases and 5 bases, in that order; junction bases with no gene match: 8. CDR3 amino acids: CASSTDREEDQPQHF. For the CDR3, the DNA is TGTGCCAGCAGCACGGACAGGGAGGAGGATCAGCCCCAGCATTTT.